This T cell receptor (beta chain) was observed in a study of blood T cell repertoires in COVID-19. Study-wide background: Some COVID-19 samples were acute and others convalescent; all came from the United States, Italy and Spain.

The CDR3 is 11 amino acids. Deletions cut 5 bases from V and 3 bases from J, with 7 bases between. Germline lookup yields CDR1 SQVTM and CDR2 ANQGSEA. The data were produced by immunoSEQ multiplex PCR, yet TCRdb's version contains in-frame clones alone and is incomplete. The sample has around 250,000 clones; 75% to 95% are singletons. This clone was seen just once. Enrollees, about 18 to 95 years old, lived in approximately 25 US areas. Participants classified as exposed had met a COVID-19 case within 2 weeks before study entry. Sequenced material: PBMCs or T cells enriched from blood (not recorded which). This sequence was found in a man aged 40-49 years who had been exposed to COVID-19. The chain combines TRBV29-1 with TRBJ1-1; tentatively, D is TRBD1 (6 bases). The chain's CDR3 is CSVYRDTEAFF. DNA for the CDR3: TGCAGCGTTTACAGGGACACTGAAGCTTTCTTT.